These T cell receptor beta chains were read from a single sample in a study of blood T cell repertoires in COVID-19. This table comes from immunoSEQ multiplex PCR, and its TCRdb copy is limited to in-frame clones, with some not included. The table includes about 78,000 clones, 75% to 95% detected once. Sequenced sample: peripheral blood. The receptor set was obtained from a woman of 80 years or more with acute or convalescent COVID-19. The CDR3 runs from the conserved cysteine through the conserved F or W. A D gene is named only where the DNA matches it firmly. Size is stated for part of the rows, as once, few or many counts, or as a class when the clone is expanded.

d_gene | j_gene | abundance | v_gene | CDR3nt | CDR3aa
NA | TRBJ1-5 | NA | TRBV28 | TGTGCCAGCAGTTTTGGGCAGGGGTCGACTACCAATCAGCCCCAGCATTTT | CASSFGQGSTTNQPQHF
NA | TRBJ1-5 | few | TRBV5-6 | TGTGCCAGCAGCTTGGGCGGGAGCAATCAGCCCCAGCATTTT | CASSLGGSNQPQHF
NA | TRBJ1-2 | NA | TRBV6-1 | TGTGCCAGCAGTGATTCTGGACAGAGCTATGGCTACACCTTC | CASSDSGQSYGYTF
TRBD1 | TRBJ2-1 | NA | TRBV29-1 | TGCAGCGTAAGGCGGGACAGGGGGCAGTTCTTC | CSVRRDRGQFF
TRBD1 | TRBJ2-3 | once | TRBV24-1 | TGTGCCACCAGTGATTTGCGCCGGGACAGCCCAGATACGCAGTATTTT | CATSDLRRDSPDTQYF
NA | TRBJ1-2 | NA | TRBV3-1/TRBV3-2 | TGTGCCAGCAGCGCCGGGAGTGAGGGCTATGGCTACACCTTC | CASSAGSEGYGYTF
NA | TRBJ2-5 | NA | TRBV6-1 | TGTGCCAGCAGTGACAAACTATTACAAGAGACCCAGTACTTC | CASSDKLLQETQYF
TRBD1 | TRBJ2-5 | NA | TRBV5-6 | TGTGCCAGCAGCTTTAGGGGACAGGGCGGTCTGGAGACCCAGTACTTC | CASSFRGQGGLETQYF
NA | TRBJ2-1 | NA | TRBV7-9 | TGTGCCAGCAGCTTGGGGGGAGGAGGTGTTGAGCAGTTCTTC | CASSLGGGGVEQFF
NA | TRBJ2-3 | NA | TRBV5-4 | TGTGCCAGCAGCTTGCCCGTCGGGGGAGGAGATACGCAGTATTTT | CASSLPVGGGDTQYF
NA | TRBJ1-2 | once | TRBV6-1 | TGTGCCAGCAGTGAGCACCCCGAGGACTATGGCTACACCTTC | CASSEHPEDYGYTF
TRBD1 | TRBJ1-5 | NA | TRBV19 | TGTGCCAGTAGTCCCACAGGGGAGCGGGATCAGCCCCAGCATTTT | CASSPTGERDQPQHF
NA | TRBJ1-4 | NA | TRBV5-1 | TGCGCCAGCAGCTTCAATCCGGGAGCTAATGAAAAACTGTTTTTT | CASSFNPGANEKLFF